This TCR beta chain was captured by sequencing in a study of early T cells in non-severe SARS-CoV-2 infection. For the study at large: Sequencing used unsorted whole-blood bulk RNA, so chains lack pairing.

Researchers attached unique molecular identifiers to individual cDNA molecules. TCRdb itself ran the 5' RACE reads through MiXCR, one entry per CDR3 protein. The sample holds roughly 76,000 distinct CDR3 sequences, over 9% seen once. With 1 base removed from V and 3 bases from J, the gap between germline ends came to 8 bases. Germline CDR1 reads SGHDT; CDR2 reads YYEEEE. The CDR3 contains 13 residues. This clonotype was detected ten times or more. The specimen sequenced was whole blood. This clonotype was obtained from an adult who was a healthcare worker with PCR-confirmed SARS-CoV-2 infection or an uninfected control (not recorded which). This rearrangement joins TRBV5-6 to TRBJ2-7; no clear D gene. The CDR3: CASSLFESYEQYF. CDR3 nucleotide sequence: TGTGCCAGCAGCTTGTTCGAAAGCTACGAGCAGTACTTC.